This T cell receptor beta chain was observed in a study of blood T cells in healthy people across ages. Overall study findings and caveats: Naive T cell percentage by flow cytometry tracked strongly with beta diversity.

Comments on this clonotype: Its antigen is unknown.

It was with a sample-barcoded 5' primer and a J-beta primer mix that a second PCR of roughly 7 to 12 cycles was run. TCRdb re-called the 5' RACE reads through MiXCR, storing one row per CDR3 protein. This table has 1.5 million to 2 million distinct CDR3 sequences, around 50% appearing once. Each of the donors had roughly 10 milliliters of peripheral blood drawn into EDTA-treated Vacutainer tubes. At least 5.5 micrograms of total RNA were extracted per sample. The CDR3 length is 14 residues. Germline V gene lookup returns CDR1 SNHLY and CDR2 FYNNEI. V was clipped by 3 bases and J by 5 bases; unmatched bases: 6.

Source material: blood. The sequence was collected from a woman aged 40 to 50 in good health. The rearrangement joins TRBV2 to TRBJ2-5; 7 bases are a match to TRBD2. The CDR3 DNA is TGTGCCAGCAGTGATGAGTGGGGGGGTGAGACCCAGTACTTC. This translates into CASSDEWGGETQYF.